The 26 T cell receptor beta chains presented below share a single source sample, sequenced in a study of PD-1 blockade in classical Hodgkin lymphoma. Data came from immunoSEQ multiplex PCR; TCRdb stores just in-frame clones and leaves some out. The table includes more than 35,000 clones, over 65% detected once. Each patient's relapse followed autologous stem cell transplantation, and brentuximab vedotin exposure varied. Sequencing was performed on peripheral blood mononuclear cells (PBMCs), taken before the second cycle of nivolumab. The origin of the receptors is a human donor with classical Hodgkin lymphoma.

Only a few counts were recorded for this clone. CDR3 sequence (DNA): TGCGCCAGCAGCTCCGGTCCGGGGGCTTCCTACGAGCAGTACTTC. Amino acids: CASSSGPGASYEQYF. This chain connects TRBV5-1 to TRBJ2-7; perhaps D is TRBD1 or TRBD2 (6 bases each). The CDR3 contains 15 residues. Germline V CDR1 and CDR2: SGHRS, YFSETQ. The V end was cut by 3 bases, the J end by 1 base, with 14 bases between. The entire variable domain, with the rest obtained from reference TRBV5-1 and TRBJ2-7, is as follows: KAGVTQTPRYLIKTRGQQVTLSCSPISGHRSVSWYQQTPGQGLQFLFEYFSETQRNKGNFPGRFSGRQFSNSRSEMNVSTLELGDSALYLCASSSGPGASYEQYFGPGTRLTVT.

This clone came up a few times. This chain joins TRBV5-4 and TRBJ2-2; D may be TRBD2 (5 bases). Germline V gene lookup returns CDR1 SGHNT and CDR2 YYREEE (reference sequence). CDR3 length: 13 residues. Trimming removed 7 bases at V and 5 bases at J, with 12 bases between. CDR3 coding DNA: TGTGCCAGCCCTGCTTCGGGGACCGGGGAGCTGTTTTTT. It is translated as CASPASGTGELFF.

This clone has just a few counts. The rearrangement uses TRBV6-6 and TRBJ2-7; D is possibly TRBD2 (6 bases). CDR3 length: 14 residues. Trimming took off 5 bases at V and 0 bases at J, with 11 bases between the two ends. CDR1 is MNHNY, CDR2 SVGAGI, per germline (reference sequence). The CDR3 sequence is CASSLTSSSYEQYF. CDR3 nucleotide sequence: TGTGCCAGCAGTCTAACTAGCAGCTCCTACGAGCAGTACTTC.

J is TRBJ2-7 and V is TRBV6-6, with D uncertain. Between the trimmed V and J ends, which lost 8 bases and 5 bases, there was a span of 13 bases. Germline lookup yields CDR1 MNHNY and CDR2 SVGAGI (reference sequence). The CDR3 consists of 12 residues. The CDR3 is CASHTNPNEQYF. CDR3 DNA: TGTGCCAGCCACACTAATCCTAACGAGCAGTACTTC.

The chain recombines TRBV19 with TRBJ2-2, with TRBD2 as a possible D gene (5 bases). CDR1 and CDR2 from the germline V gene are LNHDA and SQIVND (reference sequence). Trimming took 3 bases from V and 0 from J, leaving 11 bases between them. There are 16 residues in the CDR3. CDR3 in DNA: TGTGCCAGTAGTATTCTCCCCGGGGCGAACACCGGGGAGCTGTTTTTT. Protein sequence: CASSILPGANTGELFF.

J is TRBJ2-5 and V is TRBV5-4; the D is unclear. Germline CDR1 and CDR2: SGHNT and YYREEE (reference sequence). Deletions cut 3 bases from V and 1 base from J, with 7 bases between. The CDR3 covers 13 residues. The CDR3, as DNA: TGTGCCAGCAGCTCGTCCCCCCAAGAGACCCAGTACTTC. Its protein is CASSSSPQETQYF.

V and J are TRBV21-1 and TRBJ1-2; the D call in the table, TRBD1, was not verified against the DNA. TRBV21-1 is classified as a pseudogene. CDR3 length: 14 amino acids. CDR3: CASSKGQGNYGYTF. Here the CDR3 DNA reads TGTGCCAGCAGCAAAGGACAGGGTAACTATGGCTACACCTTC.

This chain links TRBV7-2 with TRBJ1-1; tentative D call: TRBD1 (5 bases). CDR3 size: 14 residues. V was shortened by 2 bases and J by 1 base, with 8 bases between the two germline ends. Germline V gives CDR1 SGHTA, CDR2 FQGNSA. The CDR3 bases are TGTGCCAGCAGCTTATCCGGGACGAACACTGAAGCTTTCTTT. Translated, it gives CASSLSGTNTEAFF.

This sequence joins TRBV5-1 and TRBJ1-1; no reliable D call. CDR3 size: 12 residues. V was cut by 0 bases and J by 5 bases, with 5 bases left in between. Germline-derived CDR1 and CDR2 are SGHRS and YFSETQ. CDR3 sequence reads: CASSLGHTEAFF. Here the CDR3 DNA reads TGCGCCAGCAGCTTGGGACATACTGAAGCTTTCTTT.

This clone appeared once. V gene TRBV29-1 combines with J gene TRBJ2-5; TRBD1 matches at 8 bases. After removal of 7 bases from V and 0 bases from J, the junction contained 4 bases not matched to a gene. The V gene's germline CDR1 is SQVTM and CDR2 ANQGSEA. The CDR3 sequence is 13 residues long. CDR3 in amino acids: CSARTGNQETQYF. In DNA form, the CDR3 reads TGCAGCGCCCGGACAGGGAACCAAGAGACCCAGTACTTC.

V and J are TRBV4-3 and TRBJ2-1; D may correspond to TRBD1 or TRBD2 (5 bases each). Trimming took 0 bases from V and 9 from J, leaving 21 bases between them. CDR1 LGHNA and CDR2 YSLEER come from the germline V gene. CDR3 length: 17 residues. The CDR3 reads CASSQDYRGIERGEQFF. The CDR3 nucleotides read TGCGCCAGCAGCCAAGATTATCGGGGAATAGAAAGGGGTGAGCAGTTCTTC.

CDR3 amino acids: CASSLQPGPFYEQYF. CDR3 nucleotides: TGTGCCAGCAGTTTACAACCCGGACCCTTCTACGAGCAGTACTTC. J is TRBJ2-7 and V is TRBV6-5, with D hard to call. V lost 4 bases and J 3 bases, leaving 16 bases between the germline ends. The length of the CDR3 is 15 residues. In germline, CDR1 is MNHEY, CDR2 SVGAGI.

V is TRBV14 and J is TRBJ1-4; 8 bases are a match to TRBD1. V lost 0 bases, J lost 3 bases, and 0 bases stayed unmatched. Germline CDR1 SGHDN, CDR2 FVKESK. The CDR3 spans 15 residues. CDR3 DNA: TGTGCCAGCAGCCAAGAACAGGGGGCTAATGAAAAACTGTTTTTT. This gives the protein CASSQEQGANEKLFF.

The V gene is TRBV2, the J gene TRBJ1-2; the D is unclear. The CDR3 has 14 residues. Germline loops: CDR1 SNHLY, CDR2 FYNNEI. V was pared by 2 bases and J by 11 bases, with 18 bases between. This CDR3 reads CASSETNWDMRYTF. Here the CDR3 DNA reads TGTGCCAGCAGTGAAACCAACTGGGATATGCGGTACACCTTC.

This chain uses TRBV30 with TRBJ2-5; D is ambiguous. Germline V gene lookup returns CDR1 GTSNPN and CDR2 SVGIG (reference sequence). The CDR3 has 13 residues. Trimming left V 4 bases short and J 5 bases short, with 14 bases between. DNA for the CDR3: TGTGCCTGGAATCCGGGTTCAGCGGAGACCCAGTACTTC. Translating it yields CAWNPGSAETQYF.

The V and J genes are TRBV15 and TRBJ2-5; D gene uncertain. The V gene's germline CDR1 is LNHNV and CDR2 YYDKDF (reference sequence). CDR3 length: 13 residues. The ends were cut back, 0 bases at V and 5 bases at J, with 7 bases in the middle. This CDR3 is CATSRDMLETQYF. The CDR3, as DNA: TGTGCCACCAGCAGAGATATGCTCGAGACCCAGTACTTC. The whole variable domain, remainder taken from reference TRBV15 and TRBJ2-5, is DAMVIQNPRYQVTQFGKPVTLSCSQTLNHNVMYWYQQKSSQAPKLLFHYYDKDFNNEADTPDNFQSRRPNTSFCFLDIRSPGLGDTAMYLCATSRDMLETQYFGPGTRLLVL.

The chain combines TRBV4-3 with TRBJ1-2; no reliable D call. The length of the CDR3 is 15 residues. CDR1 is LGHNA, CDR2 YSLEER, per germline. With 3 bases removed from V and 0 bases from J, the gap between germline ends came to 11 bases. CDR3: CASSHAGLANYGYTF. CDR3 sequence (DNA): TGCGCCAGCAGCCACGCCGGACTAGCTAACTATGGCTACACCTTC.

This clone was recorded a few times. The V call is TRBV27, the J call TRBJ1-1, with D possibly being TRBD1 (5 bases). With 4 bases removed from V and 1 base from J, the gap between germline ends came to 13 bases. The CDR3 extends over 15 amino acids. CDR1 is MNHEY and CDR2 is SMNVEV in the germline V gene (reference sequence). CDR3 DNA: TGTGCCAGCAGTTCCCCGGGGGACGGGAACACTGAAGCTTTCTTT. Its protein product is CASSSPGDGNTEAFF.

The chain uses TRBV2 and TRBJ2-1, with a possible D match to TRBD1 (5 bases). Trimming shortened V by 4 bases and J by 2 bases, and 12 bases separated the two germline ends. This CDR3 contains 15 residues. Germline assignment: CDR1 SNHLY and CDR2 FYNNEI. The CDR3 sequence: CASSVGRATYNEQFF. The DNA of the CDR3 is TGTGCCAGCAGTGTCGGCAGGGCCACCTACAATGAGCAGTTCTTC.

The V gene is TRBV13, the J gene TRBJ2-7; D unclear. The V gene lost 4 bases and the J gene lost 0 bases, with 10 bases spanning the gap. This CDR3 spans 14 amino acids. Germline V gene sequence: CDR1 PRHDT, CDR2 FYEKMQ (reference sequence). The CDR3 DNA reads TGTGCCAGCAGCTCTGTCTTAAGCTCCTACGAGCAGTACTTC. This codes for CASSSVLSSYEQYF.

The chain uses TRBV21-1 and TRBJ1-1; TRBD1, as called in the table, went unchecked against the DNA. TRBV21-1 is an annotated pseudogene. This CDR3 has 13 amino acids. The CDR3 protein is CASICDRDTEAFF. DNA for the CDR3: TGTGCCAGCATCTGCGACAGGGACACTGAAGCTTTCTTT.

This clone appeared many times. This chain joins TRBV19 and TRBJ1-5; TRBD1 agrees at 8 bases. V dropped 4 bases and J dropped 6; count of bases not matched to a gene: 2. The CDR3 spans 13 residues. The germline V gene encodes CDR1 LNHDA and CDR2 SQIVND (reference sequence). The CDR3 here is CASSNRGSQPQHF. CDR3 sequence (DNA): TGTGCCAGTAGTAACAGGGGGTCTCAGCCCCAGCATTTT. Combining the CDR3 with reference TRBV19 and TRBJ1-5 gives the whole variable domain DGGITQSPKYLFRKEGQNVTLSCEQNLNHDAMYWYRQDPGQGLRLIYYSQIVNDFQKGDIAEGYSVSREKKESFPLTVTSAQKNPTAFYLCASSNRGSQPQHFGDGTRLSIL.

The chain joins TRBV2 to TRBJ1-1, with D perhaps matching TRBD1 (6 bases). V shed 1 base and J shed 4 bases, with 7 bases lying between them. Germline CDR1 and CDR2: SNHLY and FYNNEI. This CDR3 region has 13 residues. The CDR3 sequence is CASSEEGGTEAFF. CDR3 nucleotides: TGTGCCAGCAGTGAAGAGGGGGGCACTGAAGCTTTCTTT. Full variable domain (missing parts from reference TRBV2 and TRBJ1-1): EPEVTQTPSHQVTQMGQEVILRCVPISNHLYFYWYRQILGQKVEFLVSFYNNEISEKSEIFDDQFSVERPDGSNFTLKIRSTKLEDSAMYFCASSEEGGTEAFFGQGTRLTVV.

The chain couples TRBV14 to TRBJ1-4; D is perhaps TRBD1 (5 bases). Per the germline V gene, CDR1 is SGHDN and CDR2 is FVKESK. The length of the CDR3 is 16 residues. V was cut by 1 base and J by 4 bases, with 13 bases left in between. The CDR3: CASSQGWGRGNEKLFF. The DNA for the CDR3 is TGTGCCAGCAGCCAAGGATGGGGCCGGGGTAATGAAAAACTGTTTTTT.

The gene calls are TRBV5-1 and TRBJ2-1; D is unclear. The CDR3 has 15 residues. V lost 2 bases and J lost 8, with 17 bases in between. Germline loops: CDR1 SGHRS, CDR2 YFSETQ. This CDR3 is CASSFFKPPEDEQFF. The DNA of the CDR3 is TGCGCCAGCAGCTTCTTTAAGCCTCCCGAGGATGAGCAGTTCTTC.

A few counts support this clone. V and J are TRBV12-5 and TRBJ1-6; a weak D match, TRBD1 (5 bases). This CDR3 comprises 13 residues. Trimming cost V 3 bases and J 9 bases, with 9 bases left between them. Germline lookup yields CDR1 LGHNT and CDR2 FRNRAP. The CDR3: CASGFQGSSPLHF. CDR3 DNA sequence: TGTGCTAGTGGTTTTCAGGGTAGTTCACCCCTCCACTTT. The whole variable domain, filled in from reference TRBV12-5 and TRBJ1-6, reads DARVTQTPRHKVTEMGQEVTMRCQPILGHNTVFWYRQTMMQGLELLAYFRNRAPLDDSGMPKDRFSAEMPDATLATLKIQPSEPRDSAVYFCASGFQGSSPLHFGNGTRLTVT.